Below, 20 T cell receptor beta chains from the same sample are listed, as sequenced in a study of vaccination effects on CD4 cells after COVID-19 (dated 2022 in TCRdb). For these receptors, no antigen is known. Library prep was done by the immunoSEQ multiplex PCR assay. Imported from immuneACCESS, the table was reduced by TCRdb to in-frame sequences with V and J called. These copies leave out some clones; in studies compared against another copy, an unresolved V gene accounts for under half, and the cause of the remainder is not known. The sample includes roughly 27,000 clones, with about 76% observed a single time. The ten top clones hold roughly a fifth of the sample. The ViraFEST assay stimulated PBMC with viral peptide pools and then used TCR sequencing to identify antigen-specific CD4+ T cell clonotypes by expansion. After less than 13 days of culture, CD4+ T cells were isolated with the EasySep CD4+ T cell isolation kit. Convalescent patients had PCR-confirmed SARS-CoV-2 infection between March and December 2020, before Alpha, Beta and Delta variants emerged in the United States.

The specimen comprised CD4+ T cells from PBMCs cultured with HCoV-NL63 spike peptides, sampled before COVID-19 vaccination. This sample's cell subset or site label indicates: HCoV-NL63 spike overlapping peptide pool stimulation. The origin of the receptors is a human donor who had a prior SARS-CoV-2 infection.

J is TRBJ2-7 and V is TRBV15, with TRBD2 matching over 13 bases. The length of the CDR3 is 16 residues. Germline V gene data show CDR1 as LNHNV and CDR2 as YYDKDF (reference sequence). With 0 bases clipped from V and 9 bases from J, the junction kept 8 bases outside the gene matches. The chain's CDR3 is CATSRDGLAGVRGQYF. In nucleotides, the CDR3 is TGTGCCACCAGCAGAGATGGACTAGCGGGAGTCAGAGGGCAGTACTTC.

The chain couples TRBV7-2 to TRBJ2-5; unclear D gene. V was cut by 4 bases and J by 6 bases, with 15 bases left in between. Germline CDR1 reads SGHTA; CDR2 reads FQGNSA. The CDR3 length is 14 residues. The CDR3, as DNA: TGTGCCAGCAGCTCCCCGACAAATTTGAAGACCCAGTACTTC. It encodes CASSSPTNLKTQYF.

This chain connects TRBV3-1 (or the pseudogene TRBV3-2) to TRBJ1-5, with D hard to call. The CDR3 is 12 amino acids. Germline lookup yields CDR1 LGHDT and CDR2 YNNKEL (reference sequence). Trimming pared 3 bases from V and 0 bases from J, leaving 0 bases between. In DNA form, the CDR3 reads TGTGCCAGCAGCCATAGCAATCAGCCCCAGCATTTT. It specifies CASSHSNQPQHF.

The chain links TRBV30 to TRBJ1-2; no reliable D call. This CDR3 spans 12 amino acids. Per the germline V gene, CDR1 is GTSNPN and CDR2 is SVGIG (reference sequence). V was cut by 0 bases and J by 4 bases, with 6 bases left in between. CDR3 nucleotide sequence: TGTGCCTGGAGTGTACGGAGCTATGGCTACACCTTC. Translation gives CAWSVRSYGYTF.

This chain links TRBV7-6 with TRBJ2-2; TRBD2 aligns across 7 bases. Germline V gene lookup returns CDR1 SGHVS and CDR2 FNYEAQ. The CDR3 is 16 residues long. The V and J ends lost 2 bases and 3 bases, in that order; junction bases with no gene match: 6. In nucleotides, the CDR3 is TGTGCCAGCAGCTTATACGCGGGAGAAGACACCGGGGAGCTGTTTTTT. Translated, it gives CASSLYAGEDTGELFF.

This chain uses TRBV23-1 with TRBJ1-1; D gene ambiguous. TRBV23-1 belongs to the ORF category, with a function that is uncertain. The CDR3 covers 16 residues. V was shortened by 1 base and J by 3 bases, with 15 bases between the two germline ends. CDR3 in amino acids: CASSQYDRRLDTEAFF. The CDR3 region has the DNA TGCGCCAGCAGTCAATATGACCGACGGTTGGACACTGAAGCTTTCTTT.

The chain employs TRBV7-6 and TRBJ2-5; D call uncertain. Trimming removed 1 base from V and 5 bases from J, with 2 bases in between. The CDR3 loop spans 11 amino acids. Germline V gene lookup returns CDR1 SGHVS and CDR2 FNYEAQ. As DNA, the CDR3 is TGTGCCAGCAGCTTAGTGGAGACCCAGTACTTC. It codes for CASSLVETQYF.

The chain links TRBV14 to TRBJ2-1, with 7 nucleotides matching TRBD2. Looked up from germline, CDR1 is SGHDN and CDR2 is FVKESK. There are 14 residues in the CDR3. The V and J ends lost 4 bases and 9 bases, in that order; junction bases with no gene match: 9. The CDR3 protein is CASSRLAVNGEQFF. The DNA of the CDR3 is TGTGCCAGCAGCCGGCTAGCGGTTAACGGTGAGCAGTTCTTC.

The chain is built from TRBV5-1 and TRBJ1-4; possibly TRBD1 for D (6 bases). V shed 4 bases and J shed 5 bases, with 12 bases lying between them. The CDR3 is 14 residues long. Germline CDR1 and CDR2: SGHRS and YFSETQ. CDR3 nucleotide sequence: TGCGCCAGCAGCGTAACAGGGACCAATGAAAAACTGTTTTTT. Protein sequence: CASSVTGTNEKLFF.

V is TRBV6-5 and J is TRBJ1-2; the D gene is possibly TRBD1 (6 bases). The CDR3 totals 15 residues. CDR1 and CDR2 from the germline V gene are MNHEY and SVGAGI. Trimming took off 6 bases at V and 4 bases at J, with 18 bases between the two ends. The CDR3 region is CASSRLFRDIYGYTF. The CDR3 nucleotides read TGTGCCAGCAGCCGCCTTTTTCGGGACATCTATGGCTACACCTTC.

The J gene is TRBJ1-2, the V gene TRBV6-5; D not resolved. The CDR3 length is 15 residues. V was pared by 3 bases and J by 7 bases, with 18 bases between. Germline V gene lookup returns CDR1 MNHEY and CDR2 SVGAGI. The CDR3 nucleotides read TGTGCCAGCAGTTATTATCGGGGTTCGACTAGTGGCTACACCTTC. It translates to CASSYYRGSTSGYTF.

This chain uses TRBV20-1 with TRBJ2-7, with D perhaps being TRBD1 or TRBD2 (6 bases each). This CDR3 has 16 residues. Trimming shortened V by 3 bases and J by 1 base, and 19 bases separated the two germline ends. Per germline, CDR1 DFQATT and CDR2 SNEGSKA (reference sequence). CDR3: CSASSGAGIRSYEQYF. CDR3 nucleotide sequence: TGCAGTGCTAGTTCAGGGGCGGGGATCCGGTCCTACGAGCAGTACTTC.

CDR3 DNA: TGTGCCAGCAGCTTAGGACAGGACTATGGCTACACCTTC. Protein sequence: CASSLGQDYGYTF. This chain links TRBV11-1 with TRBJ1-2; D possibly corresponds to TRBD1 (6 bases). CDR1 is SGHAT and CDR2 is FQDESV in the germline V gene (reference sequence). The CDR3 runs 13 residues. V was pared by 1 base and J by 3 bases, with 6 bases between.

V is TRBV12-5 and J is TRBJ2-3; 10 nucleotides align to TRBD2. The length of the CDR3 is 17 residues. Germline lookup yields CDR1 LGHNT and CDR2 FRNRAP. With V trimmed by 5 bases and J by 4 bases, 12 bases remained unmatched. The CDR3 DNA reads as TGTGCTAGTGGTCGAGTCCCCTTAGCGGGGGGCCCAGATACGCAGTATTTT. This encodes CASGRVPLAGGPDTQYF.

V and J are TRBV5-6 and TRBJ1-4; 8 positions agree with TRBD1. This CDR3 region has 15 residues. Germline V gene data show CDR1 as SGHDT and CDR2 as YYEEEE. V shed 2 bases, J shed 10 bases, and the junction held 10 bases outside the gene matches. DNA of the CDR3: TGTGCCAGCAGCTTTGGGCCAGGGGGCGTAGGAAAACTGTTTTTT. The encoded protein is CASSFGPGGVGKLFF. The full variable domain, in which reference TRBV5-6 and TRBJ1-4 provide the parts outside the CDR3, is DAGVTQSPTHLIKTRGQQVTLRCSPKSGHDTVSWYQQALGQGPQFIFQYYEEEERQRGNFPDRFSGHQFPNYSSELNVNALLLGDSALYLCASSFGPGGVGKLFFGSGTQLSVL.

The chain has TRBV5-1 and TRBJ2-3; D is unclear. The CDR3 is made up of 15 amino acids. Trimming cost V 4 bases and J 6 bases, with 18 bases left between them. Germline loops: CDR1 SGHRS, CDR2 YFSETQ. CDR3 sequence (DNA): TGCGCCAGCAGCCTATACTCGGAAGGTAGTGATACGCAGTATTTT. Protein: CASSLYSEGSDTQYF.

The gene calls are TRBV21-1 and TRBJ2-7; the table names TRBD1, a call not compared with the DNA. TRBV21-1 is described as a pseudogene. The CDR3 is 13 amino acids. CDR3 amino acids: CASRTETTYEQYF. CDR3 bases: TGTGCCAGCAGGACAGAGACAACCTACGAGCAGTACTTC.

This clone is categorized as medium-sized. The chain carries TRBV5-1 and TRBJ2-1; 12 positions agree with TRBD2. The ends lost 4 bases at V and 5 bases at J; junction bases unmatched: 4. CDR1 is SGHRS, CDR2 YFSETQ, per germline. The CDR3 is 15 residues long. The CDR3 coding sequence is TGCGCCAGCAGCCGTCGACTAGCGGGAGACAATGAGCAGTTCTTC. It translates to CASSRRLAGDNEQFF.

This sequence joins TRBV7-2 and TRBJ2-3; possibly TRBD1 for D (5 bases). This CDR3 is 16 amino acids long. Trimming removed 2 bases at V and 2 bases at J, with 14 bases between. The V gene's germline CDR1 is SGHTA and CDR2 FQGNSA. CDR3 in DNA: TGTGCCAGCAGCTTATTCGTGGGGCCGGCCACAGATACGCAGTATTTT. Translating it yields CASSLFVGPATDTQYF.

The chain links TRBV7-2 to TRBJ2-7; possibly TRBD1 or TRBD2 for D (6 bases each). The V end was cut by 5 bases, the J end by 12 bases, with 17 bases between. Germline loops: CDR1 SGHTA, CDR2 FQGNSA. CDR3 length: 12 residues. The CDR3 DNA sequence: TGTGCCAGCAGCCATGGGGGGCCTTTGGGGTACTTC. It yields the protein CASSHGGPLGYF. The full variable domain, completed using reference TRBV7-2 and TRBJ2-7, is GAGVSQSPSNKVTEKGKDVELRCDPISGHTALYWYRQSLGQGLEFLIYFQGNSAPDKSGLPSDRFSAERTGGSVSTLTIQRTQQEDSAVYLCASSHGGPLGYFGPGTRLTVT.